A single T cell receptor beta chain is shown here with its context. In the authors' methods: Estimation of nucleated cell counts was performed using reference gene primer amplification. TCRdb's copy holds only in-frame clones and misses some; the assay was immunoSEQ multiplex PCR. Clonal size and the V and J genes are those of that table, whereas D and trimming came from the DNA. Found here are around 70,000 clones, just under 85% of them singletons; the top ten hold about 35%. The data were taken from a study of blood T cell repertoires in COVID-19. Looking at the study overall: Italy, Spain and the United States were the sources of the convalescent and acute COVID-19 samples. Sources were T cells, B-cell-depleted T cells, or PBMCs; the material itself was cDNA or gDNA.

The ends were cut back, 2 bases at V and 5 bases at J, with 14 bases in the middle. In germline, CDR1 is SGHDT, CDR2 YYEEEE. The CDR3 runs to 14 residues. This clonotype was sampled from a man between 65 and 79 years old with acute or convalescent COVID-19. The rearrangement links TRBV5-6 to TRBJ2-7; TRBD1 is a possible D gene (6 bases). Sequenced sample: peripheral blood. CDR3 in DNA: TGTGCCAGCAGCTTCCTCCAGGGGCTAGACGAGCAGTACTTC. Its protein is CASSFLQGLDEQYF.